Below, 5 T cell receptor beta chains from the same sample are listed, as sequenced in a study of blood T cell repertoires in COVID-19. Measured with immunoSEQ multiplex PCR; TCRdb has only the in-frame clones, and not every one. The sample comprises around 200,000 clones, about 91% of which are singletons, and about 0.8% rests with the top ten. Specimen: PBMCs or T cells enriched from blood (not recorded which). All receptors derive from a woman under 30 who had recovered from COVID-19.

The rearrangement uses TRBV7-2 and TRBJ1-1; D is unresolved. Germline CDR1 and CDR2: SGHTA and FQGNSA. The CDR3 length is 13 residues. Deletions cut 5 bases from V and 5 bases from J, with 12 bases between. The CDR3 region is CASSGRDGTEAFF. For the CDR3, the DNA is TGTGCCAGCAGCGGGAGAGACGGAACTGAAGCTTTCTTT.

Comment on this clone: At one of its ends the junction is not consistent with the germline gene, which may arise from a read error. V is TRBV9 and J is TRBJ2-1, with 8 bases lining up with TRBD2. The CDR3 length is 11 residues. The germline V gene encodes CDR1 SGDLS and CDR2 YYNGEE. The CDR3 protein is CASSSRTSSVF. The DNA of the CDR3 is TGTGCCAGCAGCTCGCGGACTAGCAGCGTCTTC.

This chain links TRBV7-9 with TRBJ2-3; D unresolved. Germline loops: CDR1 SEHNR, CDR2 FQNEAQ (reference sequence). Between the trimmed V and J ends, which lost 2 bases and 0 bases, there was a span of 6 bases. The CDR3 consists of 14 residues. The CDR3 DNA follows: TGTGCCAGCAGCTTAAGTAGCAGCACAGATACGCAGTATTTT. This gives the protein CASSLSSSTDTQYF.

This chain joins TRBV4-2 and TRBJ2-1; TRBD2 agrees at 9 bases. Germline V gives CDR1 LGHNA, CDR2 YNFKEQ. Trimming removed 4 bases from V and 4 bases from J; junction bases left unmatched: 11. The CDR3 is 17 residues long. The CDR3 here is CASSRDGLAGPYNEQFF. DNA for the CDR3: TGTGCCAGCAGCCGAGACGGCCTAGCGGGACCTTACAATGAGCAGTTCTTC.

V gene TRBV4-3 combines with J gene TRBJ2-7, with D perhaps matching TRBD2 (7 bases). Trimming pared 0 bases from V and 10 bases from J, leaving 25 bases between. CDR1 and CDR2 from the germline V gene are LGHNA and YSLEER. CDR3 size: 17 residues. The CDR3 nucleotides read TGCGCCAGCAGCCAAGATAGGCTTGGGGGGGGCCCCGTCGCCCAGTACTTC. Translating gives CASSQDRLGGGPVAQYF.